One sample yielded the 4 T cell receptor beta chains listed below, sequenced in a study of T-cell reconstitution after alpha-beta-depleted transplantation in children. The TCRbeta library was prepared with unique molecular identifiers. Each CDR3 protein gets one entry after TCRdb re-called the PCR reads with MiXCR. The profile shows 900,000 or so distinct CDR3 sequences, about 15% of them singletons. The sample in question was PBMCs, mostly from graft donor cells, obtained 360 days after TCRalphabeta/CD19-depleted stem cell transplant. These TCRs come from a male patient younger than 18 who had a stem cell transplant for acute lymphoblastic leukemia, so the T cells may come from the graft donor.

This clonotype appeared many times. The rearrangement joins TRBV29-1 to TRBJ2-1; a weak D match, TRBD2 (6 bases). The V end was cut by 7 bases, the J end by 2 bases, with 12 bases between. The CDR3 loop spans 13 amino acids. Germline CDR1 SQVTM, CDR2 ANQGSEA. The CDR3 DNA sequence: TGCAGCGGCGGGACGGATCCCTACAATGAGCAGTTCTTC. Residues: CSGGTDPYNEQFF.

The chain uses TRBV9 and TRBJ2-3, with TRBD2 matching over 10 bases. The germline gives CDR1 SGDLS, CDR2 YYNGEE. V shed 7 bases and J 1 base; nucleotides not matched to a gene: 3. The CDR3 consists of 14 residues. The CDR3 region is CASGGTSGTDTQYF. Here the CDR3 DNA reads TGTGCCAGCGGCGGGACTAGCGGCACAGATACGCAGTATTTT.

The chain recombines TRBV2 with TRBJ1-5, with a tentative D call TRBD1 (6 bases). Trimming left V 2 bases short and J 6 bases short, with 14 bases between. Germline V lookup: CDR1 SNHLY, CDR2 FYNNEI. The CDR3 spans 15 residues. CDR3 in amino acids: CASSELGALSQPQHF. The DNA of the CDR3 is TGTGCCAGCAGTGAACTGGGGGCCTTAAGTCAGCCCCAGCATTTT. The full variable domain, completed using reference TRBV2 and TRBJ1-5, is EPEVTQTPSHQVTQMGQEVILRCVPISNHLYFYWYRQILGQKVEFLVSFYNNEISEKSEIFDDQFSVERPDGSNFTLKIRSTKLEDSAMYFCASSELGALSQPQHFGDGTRLSIL.

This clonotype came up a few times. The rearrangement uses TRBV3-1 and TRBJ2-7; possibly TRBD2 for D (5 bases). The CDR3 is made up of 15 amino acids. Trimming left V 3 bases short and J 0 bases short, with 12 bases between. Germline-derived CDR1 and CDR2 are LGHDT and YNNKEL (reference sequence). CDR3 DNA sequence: TGTGCCAGCAGCCAGGAGGCTAGGATCTCCTACGAGCAGTACTTC. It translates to CASSQEARISYEQYF.